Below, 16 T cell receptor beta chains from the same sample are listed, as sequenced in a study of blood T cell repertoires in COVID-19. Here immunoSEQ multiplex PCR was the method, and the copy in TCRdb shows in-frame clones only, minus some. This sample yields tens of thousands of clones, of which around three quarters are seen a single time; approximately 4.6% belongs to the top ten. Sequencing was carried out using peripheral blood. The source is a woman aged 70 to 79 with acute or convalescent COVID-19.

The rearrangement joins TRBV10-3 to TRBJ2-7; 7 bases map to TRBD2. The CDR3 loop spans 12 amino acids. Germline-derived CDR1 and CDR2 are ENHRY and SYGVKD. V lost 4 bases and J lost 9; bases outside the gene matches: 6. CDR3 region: CAISAGREGQYF. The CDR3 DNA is TGTGCCATCAGTGCCGGCAGGGAGGGGCAGTACTTC.

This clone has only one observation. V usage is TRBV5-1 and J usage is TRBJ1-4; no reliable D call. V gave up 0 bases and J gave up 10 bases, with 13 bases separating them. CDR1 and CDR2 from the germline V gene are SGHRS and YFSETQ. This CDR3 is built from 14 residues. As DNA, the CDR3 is TGCGCCAGCAGCTTGGATTCGGTTGAGGGAAAACTGTTTTTT. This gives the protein CASSLDSVEGKLFF.

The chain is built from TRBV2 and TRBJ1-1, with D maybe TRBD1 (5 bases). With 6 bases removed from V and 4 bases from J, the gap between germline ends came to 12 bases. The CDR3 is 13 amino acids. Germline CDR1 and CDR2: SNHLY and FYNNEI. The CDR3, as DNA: TGTGCCAGCAGGGGGACTACGTCCACTGAAGCTTTCTTT. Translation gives CASRGTTSTEAFF.

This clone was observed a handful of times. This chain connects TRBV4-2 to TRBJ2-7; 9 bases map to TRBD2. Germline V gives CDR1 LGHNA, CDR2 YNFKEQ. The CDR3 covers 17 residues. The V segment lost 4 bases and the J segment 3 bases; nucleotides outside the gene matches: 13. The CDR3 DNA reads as TGTGCCAGCAGCCCCGAACTTAGCGGGGGAAACGGCTACGAGCAGTACTTC. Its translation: CASSPELSGGNGYEQYF.

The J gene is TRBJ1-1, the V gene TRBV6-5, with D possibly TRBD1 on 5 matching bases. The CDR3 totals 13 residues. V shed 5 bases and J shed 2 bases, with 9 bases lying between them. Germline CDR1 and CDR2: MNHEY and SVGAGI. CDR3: CASSNRGNTEAFF. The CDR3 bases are TGTGCCAGCAGTAATAGGGGTAACACTGAAGCTTTCTTT.

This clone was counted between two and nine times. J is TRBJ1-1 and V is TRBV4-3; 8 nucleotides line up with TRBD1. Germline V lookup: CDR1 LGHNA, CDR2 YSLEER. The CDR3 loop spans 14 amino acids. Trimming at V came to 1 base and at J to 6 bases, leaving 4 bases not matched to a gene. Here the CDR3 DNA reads TGCGCCAGCAGCCAAGTTTGGACAGGGTCTGAAGCTTTCTTT. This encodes CASSQVWTGSEAFF.

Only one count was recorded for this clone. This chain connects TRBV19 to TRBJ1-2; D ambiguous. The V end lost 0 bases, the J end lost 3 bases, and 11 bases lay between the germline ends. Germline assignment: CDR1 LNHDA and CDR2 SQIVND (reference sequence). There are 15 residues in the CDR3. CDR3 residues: CASSIDPRGDYGYTF. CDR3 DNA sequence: TGTGCCAGTAGTATAGATCCGCGGGGTGACTATGGCTACACCTTC.

DNA of the CDR3: TGTGCCAGCAGCGGCCAGGGGCCCCGCTCCTACGAGCAGTACTTC. Translating gives CASSGQGPRSYEQYF. The chain employs TRBV7-2 and TRBJ2-7, with D maybe TRBD1 (6 bases). There are 15 residues in the CDR3. The germline CDR1 and CDR2 sequences are SGHTA and FQGNSA. V lost 5 bases, J lost 0 bases, and 14 bases lay in between.

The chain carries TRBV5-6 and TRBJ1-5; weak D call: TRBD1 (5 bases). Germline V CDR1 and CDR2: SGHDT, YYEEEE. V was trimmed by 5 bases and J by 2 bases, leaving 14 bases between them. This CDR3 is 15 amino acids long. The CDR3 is CASRDGPGGNQPQHF. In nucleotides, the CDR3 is TGTGCCAGCAGAGATGGACCGGGGGGCAATCAGCCCCAGCATTTT.

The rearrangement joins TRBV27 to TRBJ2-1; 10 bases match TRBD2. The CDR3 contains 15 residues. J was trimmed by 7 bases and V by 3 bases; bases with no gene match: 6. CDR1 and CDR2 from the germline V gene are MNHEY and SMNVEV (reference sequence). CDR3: CASSFASGGPNEQFF. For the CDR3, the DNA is TGTGCCAGCAGTTTCGCTAGCGGGGGACCTAATGAGCAGTTCTTC.

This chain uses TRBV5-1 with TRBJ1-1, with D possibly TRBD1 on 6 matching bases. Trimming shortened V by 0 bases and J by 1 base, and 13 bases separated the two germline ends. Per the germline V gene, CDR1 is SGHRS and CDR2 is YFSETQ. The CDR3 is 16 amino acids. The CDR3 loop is CASSLASGGPNTEAFF. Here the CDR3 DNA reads TGCGCCAGCAGCTTGGCAAGCGGGGGCCCGAACACTGAAGCTTTCTTT.

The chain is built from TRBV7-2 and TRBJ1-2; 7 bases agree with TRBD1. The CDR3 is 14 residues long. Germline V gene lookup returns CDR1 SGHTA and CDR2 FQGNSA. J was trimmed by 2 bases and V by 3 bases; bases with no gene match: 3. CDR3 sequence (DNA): TGTGCCAGCAGCTTGGACAGGTTCAACTATGGCTACACCTTC. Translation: CASSLDRFNYGYTF.

For the CDR3, the DNA is TGCAGCGTGGCTCGACAGGGGCGGACTGAAGCTTTCTTT. It codes for CSVARQGRTEAFF. The chain recombines TRBV29-1 with TRBJ1-1; 8 nucleotides line up with TRBD1. The CDR3 is made up of 13 amino acids. Germline assignment: CDR1 SQVTM and CDR2 ANQGSEA. The J segment lost 5 bases and the V segment lost 6 bases, leaving 8 bases of the junction unmatched. Supplemented by reference TRBV29-1 and TRBJ1-1, the full variable domain reads SAVISQKPSRDICQRGTSLTIQCQVDSQVTMMFWYRQQPGQSLTLIATANQGSEATYESGFVIDKFPISRPNLTFSTLTVSNMSPEDSSIYLCSVARQGRTEAFFGQGTRLTVV.

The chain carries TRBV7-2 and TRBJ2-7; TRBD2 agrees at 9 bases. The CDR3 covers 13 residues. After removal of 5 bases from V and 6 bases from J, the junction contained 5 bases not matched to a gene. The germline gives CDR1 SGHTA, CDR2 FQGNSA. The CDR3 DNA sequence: TGTGCCAGCAGCGGCGGGGGGGCCCCCGAGCAGTACTTC. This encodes CASSGGGAPEQYF.

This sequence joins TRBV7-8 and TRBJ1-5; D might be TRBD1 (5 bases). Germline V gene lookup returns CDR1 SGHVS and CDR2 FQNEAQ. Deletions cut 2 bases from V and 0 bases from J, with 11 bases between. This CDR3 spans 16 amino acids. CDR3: CASSLTTVHSNQPQHF. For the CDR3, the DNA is TGTGCCAGCAGCTTAACGACAGTTCATAGCAATCAGCCCCAGCATTTT.

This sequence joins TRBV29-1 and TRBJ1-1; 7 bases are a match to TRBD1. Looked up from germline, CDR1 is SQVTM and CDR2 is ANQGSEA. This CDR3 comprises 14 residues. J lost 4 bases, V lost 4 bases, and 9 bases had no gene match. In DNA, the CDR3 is TGCAGCGTTGCACAGGGGCCTCCGGTCACTGAAGCTTTCTTT. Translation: CSVAQGPPVTEAFF.